This T cell receptor (beta chain) comes out of a study of cytomegalovirus exposure and HLA in healthy donors. Germline-derived CDR1 and CDR2 are SNHLY and FYNNEI. This CDR3 contains 13 residues. The germline V and J ends were trimmed by 11 bases and 0 bases, with 13 bases remaining between them. This clone turned up a few times. The study ran its PCR with 60 Vbeta and 13 Jbeta primers. Clones were sequenced by immunoSEQ multiplex PCR, and TCRdb holds only the in-frame ones, with some missing. The sample contains around 100,000 clones, about 76% of which appear only once. The J gene is TRBJ1-1, the V gene TRBV2, with D unresolved. This sequence was found in a man aged 25-45 years in good health and CMV-seropositive. The sample comprised PBMCs. CDR3 protein: CAGNRFMNTEAFF. CDR3 nucleotides: TGTGCCGGAAACAGATTCATGAACACTGAAGCTTTCTTT. The whole variable domain, remainder taken from reference TRBV2 and TRBJ1-1, is EPEVTQTPSHQVTQMGQEVILRCVPISNHLYFYWYRQILGQKVEFLVSFYNNEISEKSEIFDDQFSVERPDGSNFTLKIRSTKLEDSAMYFCAGNRFMNTEAFFGQGTRLTVV.